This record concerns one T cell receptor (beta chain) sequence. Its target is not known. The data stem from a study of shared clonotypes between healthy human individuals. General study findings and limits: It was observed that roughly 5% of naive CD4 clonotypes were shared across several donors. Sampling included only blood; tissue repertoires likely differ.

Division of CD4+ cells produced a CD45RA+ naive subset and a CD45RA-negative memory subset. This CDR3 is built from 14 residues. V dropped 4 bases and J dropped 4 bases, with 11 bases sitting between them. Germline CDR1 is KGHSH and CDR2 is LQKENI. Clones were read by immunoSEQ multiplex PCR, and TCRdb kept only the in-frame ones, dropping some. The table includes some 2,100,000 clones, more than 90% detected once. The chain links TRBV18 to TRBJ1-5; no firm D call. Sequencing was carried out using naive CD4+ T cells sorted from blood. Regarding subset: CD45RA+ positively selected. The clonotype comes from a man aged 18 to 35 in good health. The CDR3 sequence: CASSLYWENQPQHF. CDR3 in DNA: TGTGCCAGCTCACTTTATTGGGAAAATCAGCCCCAGCATTTT.